The rows below give T cell receptor beta chains drawn from one sample of a study of OX40 agonist ivuxolimab in advanced cancers. Profiling relied on immunoSEQ multiplex PCR, and the TCRdb table lists in-frame clones only, not all of them. The data contain tens of thousands of clones, 90% to 95% of them singletons. The sample was CD4+ or CD8+ T cells sorted from blood, taken in a trial of the OX40 agonist ivuxolimab. The receptors were gathered from an adult with an advanced solid tumor such as melanoma, head and neck, liver or kidney cancer. Each CDR3 is given with its conserved first and last residue. Fields, in order: V gene, J gene, clone size, D gene, CDR3 DNA, CDR3 protein. A D gene is named only where the DNA matches it firmly. Clone size is given for some rows only: seen once, a few or many times, or a class if the clone is expanded.

>TRBV4-2|TRBJ2-5|-|-
TGTGCCAGCAGCCAGGAACTAGCCTCGTACCAAGAGACCCAGTACTTC
CASSQELASYQETQYF
>TRBV4-2|TRBJ2-2|-|-
TGTGCCAGCAGCGCTCCCTTGCTAGCAACCGGGGAGCTGTTTTTT
CASSAPLLATGELFF
>TRBV6-5|TRBJ2-7|-|-
TGTGCCAGCAGCAATCCTAGGCCCTCCGAGCAGTACTTC
CASSNPRPSEQYF
>TRBV19|TRBJ1-3|medium-sized|-
TGTGCCAGTAGTATGACCGCCTGGGGAAACACCATATATTTT
CASSMTAWGNTIYF
>TRBV29-1|TRBJ2-1|-|TRBD1
TGCAGCGTGGAGGGGGGACCGGGACAGGCCCGTTACAATGAGCAGTTCTTC
CSVEGGPGQARYNEQFF
>TRBV6-1|TRBJ2-7|medium-sized|TRBD2
TGTGCCAGCACCAGCCTAGCGGGAGAGAGCCACGAGCAGTACTTC
CASTSLAGESHEQYF
>TRBV6-5|TRBJ2-2|-|TRBD2
TGTGCCAGCAGTTCAGCGGGGGGGATTCCCCCCGGGGAGCTGTTTTTT
CASSSAGGIPPGELFF
>TRBV11-2|TRBJ2-4|-|-
TGTGCCAGCAGCTTAGGATGGCGACACCTAGCCAAAAACATTCAGTACTTC
CASSLGWRHLAKNIQYF
>TRBV15|TRBJ2-5|-|TRBD2
TGTGCCACCACTTCTAGCGGAGAAGAGACCCAGTACTTC
CATTSSGEETQYF
>TRBV19|TRBJ2-3|-|-
TGTGCCAGTAACCTCCAGGGGACTTCTTACACAGATACGCAGTATTTT
CASNLQGTSYTDTQYF
>TRBV29-1|TRBJ1-1|-|-
TGCAGCGTTGAAGATACGGGGCCTGAAGCTTTCTTT
CSVEDTGPEAFF
>TRBV5-1|TRBJ1-2|once|TRBD1
TGCGCCAGCGGCCTTGGACAGGGGAATAACTATGGCTACACCTTC
CASGLGQGNNYGYTF
>TRBV4-2|TRBJ2-7|-|-
TGTGCCAGCAGCTTCCGACAGGCGAGCTCCTACGAGCAGTACTTC
CASSFRQASSYEQYF
>TRBV5-1|TRBJ2-3|-|TRBD2
TGCGCCAGCACCCTAGCGGGAGGGAGCGCAGATACGCAGTATTTT
CASTLAGGSADTQYF
>TRBV7-3|TRBJ1-6|-|TRBD1
TGTGCCAGCAGCTTAGAAGAAATGGACAGGGGGCCGTGTAATTCACCCCTCCACTTT
CASSLEEMDRGPCNSPLHF
>TRBV11-2|TRBJ2-3|few|-
TGTGCCAGCAGCTTAAGGGGAAGCCACACAGATACGCAGTATTTT
CASSLRGSHTDTQYF
>TRBV7-7|TRBJ1-2|-|-
TGTGCTAGCAGCTTAGGAGGGGTCAGGGCTTCGGGCTACACCTTC
CASSLGGVRASGYTF